The present TCR beta chain was sequenced within a study of cytomegalovirus exposure and HLA in healthy donors. This PCR relied on a set of 60 Vbeta primers and 13 Jbeta primers. Profiled with immunoSEQ multiplex PCR; TCRdb holds only in-frame clones, not every one. The sample lists 100,000 to 150,000 clones; more than 80% were seen once. On this clone itself: Its matching antigen is unknown.

Study-level points and caveats: Later analysis revealed greater clonal expansion in HLA-associated TCR beta chains than in equally common others.

The clonotype comes from a man aged 30 to 45 in good health and CMV-seronegative. Material for sequencing was PBMCs.

The CDR3 nucleotides are TGTGCCAGCAGACTACCGGGACAGGGATCCTATGGCTACACCTTC. Amino acid sequence: CASRLPGQGSYGYTF. The gene calls are TRBV2 and TRBJ1-2, with 9 bases lining up with TRBD1. Germline V CDR1 and CDR2: SNHLY, FYNNEI. The CDR3 runs to 15 residues. With 6 bases clipped from V and 4 bases from J, the junction kept 9 bases outside the gene matches.